A single T cell receptor beta chain is shown here with its context. Its antigen remains unidentified. This record comes from a study of naive and memory T cell subsets. Whole-study findings and limits: In CD4 and CD8 cells, diversity dropped from naive through EMRA.

V lost 7 bases to trimming and J lost 4 bases; unmatched junction nucleotides: 5. CDR3 size: 13 residues. Germline values: CDR1 SGHRS, CDR2 YFSETQ. Two oligonucleotides, mixed equimolar, formed the beta constant-region primer covering TRBC1 and TRBC2. The ligated cDNA underwent four PCR rounds using SP2 and nested alpha and beta constant-region primers. MiXCR, applied by TCRdb to the UMI-ligation and nested PCR reads, yields one record per CDR3 protein. This table holds 130,000 or so distinct CDR3 sequences, 35% to 40% found once. The material sequenced was central memory CD4+ T cells from blood. V is TRBV5-1 and J is TRBJ2-5, with TRBD2 identical over 9 bases. This TCR derives from a human donor in good health. The CDR3 region has the DNA TGCGCCAGCTCGGCGGGGGGGATAGAGACCCAGTACTTC. Translation gives CASSAGGIETQYF.